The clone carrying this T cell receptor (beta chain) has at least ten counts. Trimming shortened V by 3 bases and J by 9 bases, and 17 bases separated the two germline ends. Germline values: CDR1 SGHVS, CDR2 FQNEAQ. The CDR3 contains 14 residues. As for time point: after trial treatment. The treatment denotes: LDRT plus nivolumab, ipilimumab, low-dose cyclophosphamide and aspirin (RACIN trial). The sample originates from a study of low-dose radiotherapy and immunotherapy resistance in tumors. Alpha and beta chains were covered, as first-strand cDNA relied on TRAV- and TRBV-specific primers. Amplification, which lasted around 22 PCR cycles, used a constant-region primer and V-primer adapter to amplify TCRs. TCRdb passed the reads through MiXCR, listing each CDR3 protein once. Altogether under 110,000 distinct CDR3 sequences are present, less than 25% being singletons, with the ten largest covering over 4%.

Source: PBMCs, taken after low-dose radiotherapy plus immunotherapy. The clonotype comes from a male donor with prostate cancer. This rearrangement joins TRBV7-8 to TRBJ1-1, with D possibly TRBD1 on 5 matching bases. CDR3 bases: TGTGCCAGCAGCTTCCAACGACAGATGGAAAAAGCTTTCTTT. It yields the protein CASSFQRQMEKAFF.